The 27 T cell receptor beta chains listed next were all sequenced from one sample in a study of tumor-infiltrating lymphocytes in primary liver carcinoma (dated by TCRdb to between 2016 and 2019). Total RNA and DNA were co-extracted without cell sorting from roughly 20-30 mg of bulk tissue using the AllPrep DNA/RNA mini kit. Reads for this sample came from an Illumina HiSeq 2500. Using a constant-region primer and ProtoScript II reverse transcriptase, TCRbeta-specific cDNA was reverse-transcribed from around 500 ng total RNA. Three nested multiplex PCR rounds, following a slightly modified ARM-PCR procedure, were used to build the TCRbeta libraries. The first two PCR rounds used multiplex TRBV1-TRBV30 forward primers with a Cbeta reverse primer, each for roughly 10 cycles. The raw public reads went through TCRdb reprocessing: fastp at Q25, MiXCR clone calling, in-frame beta chains kept. Each CDR3 protein appears once, grouped with its most common genes and DNA. For this sample the table gives 100,000 to 150,000 distinct CDR3 sequences, of which approximately 64% were detected only once. The ten top clones hold more than 7% of the sample.

The sequencing sample was made of liver tumor tissue from sampling region 3. The meaning of the sample's cell subset or site label: tumor region T3, left-lateral pole. Every receptor here comes from a woman in her sixties or seventies with primary liver carcinoma and hepatitis B virus infection.

This clonotype was seen repeatedly, ten times or more. The chain joins TRBV4-1 to TRBJ2-1, with TRBD2 matching over 8 bases. The ends lost 0 bases at V and 7 bases at J; junction bases unmatched: 11. This CDR3 region has 17 residues. CDR1 is MGHRA, CDR2 YSYEKL, per germline. CDR3 in amino acids: CASSQDFSGSADNEQFF. CDR3 DNA: TGCGCCAGCAGCCAAGATTTCAGCGGGAGTGCAGATAATGAGCAGTTCTTC.

The chain uses TRBV11-3 and TRBJ2-7; maybe TRBD2 (6 bases). Trimming took 5 bases from V and 2 from J, leaving 25 bases between them. The germline V gene encodes CDR1 SGHNT and CDR2 YENEEA. CDR3 size: 18 residues. CDR3 nucleotides: TGTGCCAGCAGCCCAACGTACGGGGCTAAGAGGGAGGCCTACGAGCAGTACTTC. This encodes CASSPTYGAKREAYEQYF.

This clonotype has ten or more counts. The J gene is TRBJ1-5, the V gene TRBV5-6, with a possible D match to TRBD1 (5 bases). Germline V gene sequence: CDR1 SGHDT, CDR2 YYEEEE. This CDR3 has 14 residues. The V end was cut by 4 bases, the J end by 0 bases, with 8 bases between. The CDR3 sequence is CASSRGYSNQPQHF. The CDR3 DNA sequence: TGTGCCAGCAGCAGGGGTTATAGCAATCAGCCCCAGCATTTT.

This clonotype was seen more than once but under ten times. The V call is TRBV7-3, the J call TRBJ2-5; D unresolved. The germline V and J ends were trimmed by 5 bases and 7 bases, with 14 bases remaining between them. The germline V gene has CDR1 SGHTA and CDR2 FQGTGA. This CDR3 spans 13 amino acids. The CDR3 DNA is TGTGCCAGCAGCCCGACCCCAGATGGGACCCAGTACTTC. Translating gives CASSPTPDGTQYF.

The rearrangement links TRBV20-1 to TRBJ2-1, with 10 bases matching TRBD1. Germline loops: CDR1 DFQATT, CDR2 SNEGSKA (reference sequence). V trimming: 5 bases; J trimming: 4 bases; junction bases outside the gene matches: 5. The CDR3 has 14 residues. CDR3 protein: CSARGQGRYNEQFF. CDR3 DNA sequence: TGCAGTGCTCGGGGACAGGGGAGATACAATGAGCAGTTCTTC.

Concerning this clonotype: One junction end does not reproduce the germline sequence, and a read error may be involved. V gene TRBV11-3 combines with J gene TRBJ2-2; possibly TRBD1 for D (6 bases). The CDR3 is 15 residues long. Germline V CDR1 and CDR2: SGHNT, YENEEA. The CDR3 nucleotides are TGTGCTAGCAGCTCTTACAGGGCTTTAGCCGGGGAGCTGTTTTTT. Translation gives CASSSYRALAGELFF.

In this sample, this clonotype turned up many times. CDR3 bases: TGTGCCAGCAGTTACTCTCTAGCACAGCATAATGAAAAACTGTTTTTT. It codes for CASSYSLAQHNEKLFF. The chain employs TRBV6-6 and TRBJ1-4; D is unresolved. Looked up from germline, CDR1 is MNHNY and CDR2 is SVGAGI (reference sequence). CDR3 size: 16 residues. V was pared by 0 bases and J by 4 bases, with 12 bases between.

In the case of this clonotype: This could be a read error, since a much larger clone is one nucleotide away. The chain links TRBV6-6 to TRBJ2-7; D gene ambiguous. Trimming took 9 bases from V and 4 from J, leaving 16 bases between them. The CDR3 sequence is 13 residues long. Germline CDR1 and CDR2: MNHNY and SVGAGI (reference sequence). The CDR3 here is CARRRPDRYEQYF. CDR3 in DNA: TGTGCCAGAAGACGTCCGGATCGATACGAGCAGTACTTC.

The J gene is TRBJ2-1, the V gene TRBV28, with D maybe TRBD1 (7 bases). Germline CDR1 is MDHEN and CDR2 is SYDVKM. This CDR3 has 17 amino acids. Trimming shortened V by 6 bases and J by 3 bases, and 21 bases separated the two germline ends. In nucleotides, the CDR3 is TGTGCCAGCAGGACCACACAGGGGAGGATGCTCTACAATGAGCAGTTCTTC. Amino acid sequence: CASRTTQGRMLYNEQFF.

Comment on this clonotype: This sequence may be a read error, since a much larger clone differs from it by one base. V is TRBV28 and J is TRBJ1-5; TRBD1 might be the D (5 bases). The CDR3 is made up of 15 amino acids. Trimming took 8 bases from V and 6 from J, leaving 20 bases between them. The germline CDR1 and CDR2 sequences are MDHEN and SYDVKM. The CDR3 DNA follows: TGTGCCAGCGGATTGTTACAGGATGGGGGTCAGCCCCAGCATTTT. Amino acid sequence: CASGLLQDGGQPQHF. Variable domain in full (rest from reference TRBV28 and TRBJ1-5): DVKVTQSSRYLVKRTGEKVFLECVQDMDHENMFWYRQDPGLGLRLIYFSYDVKMKEKGDIPEGYSVSREKKERFSLILESASTNQTSMYLCASGLLQDGGQPQHFGDGTRLSIL.

The rearrangement uses TRBV11-1 and TRBJ2-1; weak D call: TRBD2 (5 bases). The CDR3 runs 12 residues. Trimming removed 7 bases from V and 14 bases from J, with 18 bases in between. The germline gives CDR1 SGHAT, CDR2 FQDESV (reference sequence). CDR3 residues: CASNSPGGVKFF. As DNA, the CDR3 is TGTGCCAGCAACTCCCCCGGAGGCGTTAAGTTCTTC.

This clonotype was counted many times. Likely a read error: the CDR3 ends without its conserved phenylalanine or tryptophan. The CDR3 loop reads CASSSGQGEEKLFL. The CDR3 coding sequence is TGTGCCAGCAGCTCCGGACAGGGTGAAGAAAAACTGTTTCTT. The chain employs TRBV11-1 and TRBJ1-4; TRBD1 agrees at 8 bases. The V segment lost 4 bases and the J segment 8 bases; nucleotides outside the gene matches: 6. Germline loops: CDR1 SGHAT, CDR2 FQDESV (reference sequence). This CDR3 comprises 14 residues.

V gene TRBV30 combines with J gene TRBJ1-1, with a tentative D call TRBD1 (6 bases). With 8 bases removed from V and 11 bases from J, the gap between germline ends came to 18 bases. CDR1 is GTSNPN, CDR2 SVGIG, per germline (reference sequence). The length of the CDR3 is 11 residues. CDR3 sequence reads: CARNRQEGAFF. The CDR3 bases are TGTGCCAGAAACCGACAGGAGGGCGCTTTCTTT.

This clonotype occurred many times. The V call is TRBV7-8, the J call TRBJ2-1, with D hard to call. Per the germline V gene, CDR1 is SGHVS and CDR2 is FQNEAQ. The CDR3 totals 13 residues. V gave up 3 bases and J gave up 4 bases, with 7 bases separating them. As DNA, the CDR3 is TGTGCCAGCAGCTTTGGAGTTTACAATGAGCAGTTCTTC. Its translation is CASSFGVYNEQFF.

This chain connects TRBV5-1 to TRBJ1-2; no reliable D call. The V gene lost 4 bases and the J gene lost 8 bases, with 21 bases spanning the gap. This CDR3 comprises 15 residues. In germline, CDR1 is SGHRS, CDR2 YFSETQ. The chain's CDR3 is CASSQDSTWWSGYTF. CDR3 nucleotides: TGCGCCAGCAGCCAGGACTCGACATGGTGGTCGGGCTACACCTTC.

This sequence joins TRBV12-3 or TRBV12-4 and TRBJ1-1; 8 bases map to TRBD1. CDR3 length equals 11 residues. V dropped 9 bases and J dropped 11; count of bases not matched to a gene: 8. The DNA for the CDR3 is TGTGCCAGTACCGTGGGACAGGTGGCTTTCTTT. As protein: CASTVGQVAFF.

In regard to this clonotype: One junction end does not reproduce the germline sequence, and a read error may be involved. This rearrangement joins TRBV11-3 to TRBJ2-2; perhaps D is TRBD1 or TRBD2 (6 bases each). This CDR3 has 14 amino acids. CDR1 and CDR2 (germline): SGHNT, YENEEA. CDR3 protein: CASSPRGDGGELFF. The CDR3 DNA reads TGCGCCAGCAGCCCTAGGGGGGACGGCGGGGAGTTGTTTTTC.

Remarks on this clonotype: One end of the junction varies from germline; a read error may be responsible. The genes are TRBV11-1 and TRBJ2-5; D gene uncertain. Germline CDR1 SGHAT, CDR2 FQDESV (reference sequence). The CDR3 runs 16 residues. The CDR3 DNA is TGTGCCAGCAGCTTTCTCGGCCCTGAACGTCAGGAGAACCAGTACTTC. The encoded protein is CASSFLGPERQENQYF.

Comment on this clonotype: An end of the junction does not agree with germline; a read error may underlie this. The rearrangement uses TRBV28 and TRBJ2-7; D is unclear. CDR3 size: 13 residues. CDR1 MDHEN and CDR2 SYDVKM come from the germline V gene. The chain's CDR3 is CVSSLSPLYEQYF. The CDR3 DNA sequence: TGTGTCAGCAGTTTAAGCCCCCTCTACGAGCAGTACTTC. The variable domain in full, with the rest retrieved from reference TRBV28 and TRBJ2-7, is DVKVTQSSRYLVKRTGEKVFLECVQDMDHENMFWYRQDPGLGLRLIYFSYDVKMKEKGDIPEGYSVSREKKERFSLILESASTNQTSMYLCVSSLSPLYEQYFGPGTRLTVT.

The chain links TRBV28 to TRBJ2-5, with a possible D match to TRBD2 (7 bases). The CDR3 totals 14 residues. V was clipped by 6 bases and J by 6 bases, with 17 bases between them. Germline-derived CDR1 and CDR2 are MDHEN and SYDVKM. In DNA, the CDR3 is TGTGCCAGCAGCCGACCGGGGGGCGTGAAGACCCAGTACTTC. Translating gives CASSRPGGVKTQYF.

Points on this clonotype: The germline gene is not matched at one end of the junction; a read error may be the cause. This chain connects TRBV29-1 to TRBJ2-3; TRBD1 matches 7 bases. Germline CDR1 reads SQVTM; CDR2 reads ANQGSEA. The CDR3 is 14 amino acids. The CDR3 DNA is TGCAGAGTTGAAAAAGGGGGCGGAATAGATACGCAGTATTTT. This gives the protein CRVEKGGGIDTQYF.

The CDR3 DNA sequence: TGTGCCAGCAGTTACCGGCCTTGCGGGAGGAAAGAGCAGTTCTTC. Translation gives CASSYRPCGRKEQFF. The genes are TRBV6-2 or TRBV6-3 and TRBJ2-1; the match to TRBD2 covers 8 bases. V shed 2 bases and J 10 bases; nucleotides not matched to a gene: 10. CDR3 length equals 15 residues. CDR1 and CDR2 (germline): MNHEY, SVGEGT.

As to this clonotype: Its ends do not fully match the called genes, so a read error is possible. CDR3 in amino acids: CASSREFNIESFF. CDR3 in DNA: TGTGCCAGCAGCCGGGAGTTCAACATTGAATCTTTCTTT. The chain has TRBV5-5 and TRBJ1-1; D is ambiguous. CDR3 size: 13 residues. Per the germline V gene, CDR1 is SGHKS and CDR2 is YYEKEE (reference sequence). Combining the CDR3 with reference TRBV5-5 and TRBJ1-1 gives the whole variable domain DAGVTQSPTHLIKTRGQQVTLRCSPISGHKSVSWYQQVLGQGPQFIFQYYEKEERGRGNFPDRFSARQFPNYSSELNVNALLLGDSALYLCASSREFNIESFFGQGTRLTVV.

This clonotype showed up many times. One end of the junction does not line up with germline, which may come from a read error. The chain has TRBV5-1 and TRBJ2-1; TRBD1 or TRBD2 may be the D gene (5 bases each). The germline V gene has CDR1 SGHRS and CDR2 YFSETQ. The CDR3 extends over 12 amino acids. The CDR3 nucleotides read TGCGCCAGCAGCCCAAGAGGGGCGGGCAGGGTCTTC. It codes for CASSPRGAGRVF. The full variable domain, rest sourced from reference TRBV5-1 and TRBJ2-1, is KAGVTQTPRYLIKTRGQQVTLSCSPISGHRSVSWYQQTPGQGLQFLFEYFSETQRNKGNFPGRFSGRQFSNSRSEMNVSTLELGDSALYLCASSPRGAGRVFGPGTRLTVL.

Concerning this clonotype: A clone one base away is much larger, so this may be a read error. This chain uses TRBV12-3 or TRBV12-4 with TRBJ2-5; D unresolved. The CDR3 extends over 19 amino acids. The CDR3 loop reads CASSLMDWLPPHPEESQYF. CDR3 nucleotide sequence: TGTGCCAGCAGTTTAATGGATTGGCTCCCCCCCCACCCTGAAGAGAGCCAGTACTTC.

The V gene is TRBV20-1, the J gene TRBJ2-7, with D hard to call. The CDR3 consists of 13 residues. Trimming took off 1 base at V and 5 bases at J, with 12 bases between the two ends. CDR1 DFQATT and CDR2 SNEGSKA come from the germline V gene (reference sequence). The CDR3 DNA reads TGCAGTGCTAGAGTAGCCAGGCCCAACGAGCAGTACTTC. Its translation: CSARVARPNEQYF.

A remark on this clonotype: Possible read error: a much larger clone is one base away. This chain links TRBV13 with TRBJ2-7; unclear D gene. The V end was cut by 4 bases, the J end by 5 bases, with 9 bases between. Per the germline V gene, CDR1 is PRHDT and CDR2 is FYEKMQ (reference sequence). CDR3 size: 12 residues. The CDR3 sequence: CASSSRLDEQYF. Here the CDR3 DNA reads TGTGCCAGCAGCTCCCGACTCGACGAGCAGTACTTC.